These 15 T cell receptor beta chains share one sample of origin, sequenced in a study of blood T cell repertoires in COVID-19 (TCRdb year 2020). Libraries were made using the immunoSEQ multiplex PCR assay. Held by TCRdb, this immuneACCESS table contains in-frame sequences only and omits some clones. Under half of the omission traces to an unresolved V gene where checked; the cause of the rest is unknown. This sample gives about 36,000 clones in total; around 84% of them show up just once. The top ten clonotypes cover more than 1.5% of the sample. The material sequenced was peripheral blood. Every receptor here comes from a man between 60 and 70 years old with COVID-19, enrolled during active disease.

V is TRBV7-2 and J is TRBJ2-7; 7 bases are a match to TRBD1. Unmatched junction bases numbered 8, after V lost 5 bases and J lost 4 bases. Per the germline V gene, CDR1 is SGHTA and CDR2 is FQGNSA. The CDR3 length is 14 residues. CDR3 loop: CASSQYRGAYEQYF. Written as DNA, the CDR3 is TGTGCCAGCAGCCAGTACAGGGGAGCGTACGAGCAGTACTTC.

This clone was observed a few times. J is TRBJ1-2 and V is TRBV11-2; unclear D gene. Trimming pared 0 bases from V and 8 bases from J, leaving 10 bases between. Germline loops: CDR1 SGHAT, CDR2 FQNNGV. This CDR3 is built from 13 residues. The CDR3 loop reads CASSLDPGAGYTF. The CDR3, as DNA: TGTGCCAGCAGCTTAGATCCAGGTGCCGGCTACACCTTC.

This chain uses TRBV24-1 with TRBJ1-5; D gene ambiguous. V was shortened by 9 bases and J by 8 bases, with 19 bases between the two germline ends. The CDR3 covers 14 residues. Germline V gene data show CDR1 as KGHDR and CDR2 as SFDVKD. The CDR3 loop reads CATAGSEGVEPQHF. The CDR3 nucleotides are TGTGCCACCGCGGGATCCGAGGGCGTTGAGCCCCAGCATTTT.

This clone was counted a few times. The chain combines TRBV12-3 or TRBV12-4 with TRBJ1-1, with unresolved D. The CDR3 length is 13 residues. The V and J ends lost 3 bases and 4 bases respectively, with 9 bases between them. The CDR3 region is CASSLASGTEAFF. CDR3 bases: TGTGCCAGCAGTTTGGCGAGCGGCACTGAAGCTTTCTTT.

This clone has only one observation. V and J are TRBV6-5 and TRBJ2-3; perhaps TRBD2 as D (6 bases). V gave up 4 bases and J gave up 5 bases, with 10 bases separating them. The length of the CDR3 is 13 residues. Germline lookup yields CDR1 MNHEY and CDR2 SVGAGI. The CDR3 protein is CASSSGRGDTQYF. Here the CDR3 DNA reads TGTGCCAGCAGTTCCGGGAGAGGAGATACGCAGTATTTT.

This clone was picked up one time. V is TRBV18 and J is TRBJ1-1; 7 positions agree with TRBD1. Germline V lookup: CDR1 KGHSH, CDR2 LQKENI. The V and J ends lost 6 bases and 3 bases, in that order; junction bases with no gene match: 4. This CDR3 has 13 amino acids. CDR3 in DNA: TGTGCCAGCTCTCAGGGGGGAGACACTGAAGCTTTCTTT. Translating gives CASSQGGDTEAFF.

The chain is built from TRBV19 and TRBJ1-5; weak D call: TRBD1 (6 bases). CDR1 LNHDA and CDR2 SQIVND come from the germline V gene (reference sequence). V was shortened by 7 bases and J by 2 bases, with 18 bases between the two germline ends. This CDR3 spans 16 amino acids. The CDR3 DNA sequence: TGTGCCAGTACCCCGGGCGGGGGCGTCGGCAATCAGCCCCAGCATTTT. Its translation: CASTPGGGVGNQPQHF.

J is TRBJ1-2 and V is TRBV9; 9 bases are shared with TRBD1. Trimming at V came to 0 bases and at J to 10 bases, leaving 13 bases not matched to a gene. Per the germline V gene, CDR1 is SGDLS and CDR2 is YYNGEE. The CDR3 runs 16 residues. The CDR3 sequence is CASSVARTGDINDYTF. The CDR3 nucleotides are TGTGCCAGCAGCGTAGCCCGGACAGGGGATATTAACGACTACACCTTC.

This clone was recorded only once. The rearrangement links TRBV18 to TRBJ2-5; no clear D gene. The germline V and J ends were trimmed by 2 bases and 4 bases, with 5 bases remaining between them. The CDR3 covers 12 residues. The V gene's germline CDR1 is KGHSH and CDR2 LQKENI. The CDR3 sequence is CASSPSRETQYF. DNA of the CDR3: TGTGCCAGCTCACCATCGAGAGAGACCCAGTACTTC.

DNA for the CDR3: TGCGCCAGCAGCTTGGATCCTCTTGGACAGGGGGCCTCTGGAAACACCATATATTTT. It yields the protein CASSLDPLGQGASGNTIYF. The chain couples TRBV5-1 to TRBJ1-3, with 11 bases identical to TRBD1. V gave up 0 bases and J gave up 0 bases; unmatched junction bases: 8. Germline-derived CDR1 and CDR2 are SGHRS and YFSETQ. The CDR3 has 19 amino acids.

The V gene is TRBV7-3, the J gene TRBJ2-1; 8 bases map to TRBD1. From germline, CDR1 is SGHTA and CDR2 FQGTGA. V lost 5 bases and J lost 12; bases outside the gene matches: 9. The CDR3 has 13 residues. The CDR3 bases are TGTGCCAGCAGCACCGACAGGGGAACCTTGCAGTTCTTC. As protein: CASSTDRGTLQFF. The variable domain in full, completed from reference TRBV7-3 and TRBJ2-1, reads GAGVSQTPSNKVTEKGKYVELRCDPISGHTALYWYRQSLGQGPEFLIYFQGTGAADDSGLPNDRFFAVRPEGSVSTLKIQRTERGDSAVYLCASSTDRGTLQFFGPGTRLTVL.

A few counts support this clone. The chain carries TRBV5-4 and TRBJ2-7; TRBD1 agrees at 9 bases. This CDR3 spans 15 amino acids. Germline trimming cut 4 bases from V and 4 bases from J; bases unmatched to any gene: 9. Germline V gene data show CDR1 as SGHNT and CDR2 as YYREEE (reference sequence). In DNA, the CDR3 is TGTGCCAGCAGCCAACCTCCCGGGACAGGGTACGAGCAGTACTTC. Protein: CASSQPPGTGYEQYF.

V usage is TRBV7-8 and J usage is TRBJ2-5; TRBD1 aligns across 7 bases. The trim removed 6 bases at V and 5 bases at J, leaving 12 bases unmatched. This CDR3 has 15 residues. CDR1 is SGHVS and CDR2 is FQNEAQ in the germline V gene. This CDR3 reads CASRIGTAQGETQYF. As DNA, the CDR3 is TGTGCCAGCAGGATAGGGACAGCCCAGGGGGAGACCCAGTACTTC.

V is TRBV6-5 and J is TRBJ1-4; 7 nucleotides match TRBD1. The germline CDR1 and CDR2 sequences are MNHEY and SVGAGI. There are 15 residues in the CDR3. With 6 bases clipped from V and 4 bases from J, the junction kept 8 bases outside the gene matches. The CDR3 DNA reads TGTGCCAGCAGGGCAGGGGGTCAGGGTAATGAAAAACTGTTTTTT. This codes for CASRAGGQGNEKLFF.

The chain recombines TRBV6-5 with TRBJ1-5; 7 bases match TRBD1. The CDR3 extends over 13 amino acids. V was pared by 8 bases and J by 8 bases, with 9 bases of the junction left unmatched. Germline CDR1 and CDR2: MNHEY and SVGAGI. The chain's CDR3 is CASRDSSVEPQHF. CDR3 sequence (DNA): TGTGCCAGCCGGGACAGCTCCGTTGAGCCCCAGCATTTT.